This T cell receptor (beta chain) came from a study of T cells in tuberculosis. Study summary: This South African cohort compared adolescents with or without latent tuberculosis against adults with active tuberculosis. Study results and caveats: Active tuberculosis patients had shorter CDR3-alpha; the beta difference was nonsignificant.

Germline loops: CDR1 MNHNY, CDR2 SVGAGI (reference sequence). V gave up 1 base and J gave up 5 bases, with 12 bases separating them. This CDR3 is 15 amino acids long. At study entry, adolescents had tuberculin skin tests and IGRA screening. Each donor contributed roughly 100,000 T cells on average, unsorted. In the case of this clone: What it binds is unknown.

The data were produced by immunoSEQ multiplex PCR, yet TCRdb's version contains in-frame clones alone and is incomplete. The data contain some 31,000 clones, more than 80% of them singletons. The sample consisted of PBMCs. V gene TRBV6-6 combines with J gene TRBJ2-1; D is perhaps TRBD1 (6 bases). This clonotype was obtained from a donor aged 5 to 30 with latent tuberculosis or without tuberculosis infection. Here the CDR3 DNA reads TGTGCCAGCAGTTACTTAGGGACAATGGACAATGAGCAGTTCTTC. It encodes CASSYLGTMDNEQFF.